Below are 6 T cell receptor beta chains sequenced from a single sample in a study of blood T cells in healthy people across ages. For the second PCR, which ran for roughly 6 to 12 cycles, a sample-barcoded 5' primer and a J-beta primer mix were used. TCRdb itself ran the 5' RACE reads through MiXCR, one entry per CDR3 protein. The sample has nearly 800,000 distinct CDR3 sequences; 56% are singletons. What was sequenced was blood. The receptor set was obtained from a man between 35 and 55 years old in good health.

The CDR3 coding sequence is TGTGCCAGCAACCGACCCCCAGGGAACACTGAAGCTTTCTTT. Translating gives CASNRPPGNTEAFF. The chain is built from TRBV27 and TRBJ1-1; D gene uncertain. The ends were cut back, 7 bases at V and 1 base at J, with 13 bases in the middle. The CDR3 is 14 residues long. Per germline, CDR1 MNHEY and CDR2 SMNVEV (reference sequence).

The chain uses TRBV7-3 and TRBJ1-2; D unresolved. CDR1 is SGHTA, CDR2 FQGTGA, per germline. This CDR3 has 13 residues. Trimming shortened V by 5 bases and J by 4 bases, and 11 bases separated the two germline ends. The CDR3, as DNA: TGTGCCAGCAGCCCCGATAACGGCTATGGCTACACCTTC. Translated, it gives CASSPDNGYGYTF. Together with reference TRBV7-3 and TRBJ1-2, the CDR3 gives the full variable domain: GAGVSQTPSNKVTEKGKYVELRCDPISGHTALYWYRQSLGQGPEFLIYFQGTGAADDSGLPNDRFFAVRPEGSVSTLKIQRTERGDSAVYLCASSPDNGYGYTFGSGTRLTVV.

V usage is TRBV20-1 and J usage is TRBJ2-3; D not certain. CDR1 and CDR2 from the germline V gene are DFQATT and SNEGSKA (reference sequence). V lost 2 bases and J lost 2, with 17 bases in between. This CDR3 comprises 16 residues. Here the CDR3 reads CSARHSLSGFTDTQYF. DNA of the CDR3: TGCAGTGCTAGACACTCCCTTTCCGGCTTCACAGATACGCAGTATTTT.

This chain links TRBV20-1 with TRBJ2-1; D gene uncertain. V lost 3 bases and J 3 bases, leaving 12 bases between the germline ends. In germline, CDR1 is DFQATT, CDR2 SNEGSKA (reference sequence). The CDR3 covers 14 residues. The CDR3, as DNA: TGCAGTGCTAGTCTTCCTAGTCTCTACAATGAGCAGTTCTTC. Its protein product is CSASLPSLYNEQFF.

The rearrangement uses TRBV9 and TRBJ1-1; D not resolved. CDR3 length: 16 residues. V was shortened by 0 bases and J by 8 bases, with 20 bases between the two germline ends. Per the germline V gene, CDR1 is SGDLS and CDR2 is YYNGEE. This CDR3 is CASSVEGQTANSEAFF. DNA of the CDR3: TGTGCCAGCAGCGTAGAAGGTCAGACTGCAAACTCCGAAGCTTTCTTT.

This clonotype has only a few counts. This chain uses TRBV9 with TRBJ1-4; the D gene is possibly TRBD1 (5 bases). Trimming left V 4 bases short and J 0 bases short, with 10 bases between. Germline values: CDR1 SGDLS, CDR2 YYNGEE. This CDR3 has 15 amino acids. The DNA for the CDR3 is TGTGCCAGCAGCCGTCACAGGACAACTAATGAAAAACTGTTTTTT. It encodes CASSRHRTTNEKLFF.